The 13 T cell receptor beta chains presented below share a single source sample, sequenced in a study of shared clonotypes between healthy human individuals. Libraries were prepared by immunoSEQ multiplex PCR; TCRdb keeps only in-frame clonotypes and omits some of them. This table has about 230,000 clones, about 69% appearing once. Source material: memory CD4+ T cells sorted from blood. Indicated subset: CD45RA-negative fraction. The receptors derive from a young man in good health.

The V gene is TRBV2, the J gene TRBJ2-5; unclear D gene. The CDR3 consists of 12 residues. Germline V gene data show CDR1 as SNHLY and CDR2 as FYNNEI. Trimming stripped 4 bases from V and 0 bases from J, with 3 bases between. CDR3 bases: TGTGCCAGCAGTGTGTACCAAGAGACCCAGTACTTC. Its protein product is CASSVYQETQYF.

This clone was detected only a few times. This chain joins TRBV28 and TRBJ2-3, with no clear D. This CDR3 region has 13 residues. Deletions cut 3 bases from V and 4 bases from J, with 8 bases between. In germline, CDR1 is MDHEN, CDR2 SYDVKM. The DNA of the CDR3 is TGTGCCAGCAGTTTGGAGCAGCCAGATACGCAGTATTTT. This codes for CASSLEQPDTQYF.

As DNA, the CDR3 is TGTGCCTGGAGTGACGGGACTAGCGGCTACCAAGAGACCCAGTACTTC. Translation: CAWSDGTSGYQETQYF. The V call is TRBV30, the J call TRBJ2-5, with 11 positions matching TRBD2. The J segment lost 0 bases and the V segment lost 1 base, leaving 4 bases of the junction unmatched. CDR3 size: 16 residues. Per the germline V gene, CDR1 is GTSNPN and CDR2 is SVGIG (reference sequence).

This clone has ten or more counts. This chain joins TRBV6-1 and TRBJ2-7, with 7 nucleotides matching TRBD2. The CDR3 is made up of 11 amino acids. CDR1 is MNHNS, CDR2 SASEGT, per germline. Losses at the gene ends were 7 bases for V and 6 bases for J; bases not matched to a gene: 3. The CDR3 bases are TGTGCCAGCACCCCGGGGGGCGAGCAGTACTTC. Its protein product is CASTPGGEQYF.

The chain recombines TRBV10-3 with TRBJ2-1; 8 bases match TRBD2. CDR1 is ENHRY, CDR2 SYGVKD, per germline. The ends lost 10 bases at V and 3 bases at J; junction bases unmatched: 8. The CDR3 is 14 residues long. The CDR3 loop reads CATTGLADYNEQFF. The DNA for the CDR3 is TGTGCCACTACCGGACTAGCAGACTACAATGAGCAGTTCTTC.

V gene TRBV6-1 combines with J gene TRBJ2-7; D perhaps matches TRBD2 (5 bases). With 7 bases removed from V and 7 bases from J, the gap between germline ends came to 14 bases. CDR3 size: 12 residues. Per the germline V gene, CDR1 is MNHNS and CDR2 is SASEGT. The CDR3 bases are TGTGCCAGCATGAGGGAGCGAGGGGAGCAGTACTTC. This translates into CASMRERGEQYF.

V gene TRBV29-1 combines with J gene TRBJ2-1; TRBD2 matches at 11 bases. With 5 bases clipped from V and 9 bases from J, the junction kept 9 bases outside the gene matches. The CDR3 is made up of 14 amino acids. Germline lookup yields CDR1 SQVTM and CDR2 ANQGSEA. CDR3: CSVTIAGGISEQFF. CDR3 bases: TGCAGCGTTACAATAGCGGGAGGGATAAGTGAGCAGTTCTTC.

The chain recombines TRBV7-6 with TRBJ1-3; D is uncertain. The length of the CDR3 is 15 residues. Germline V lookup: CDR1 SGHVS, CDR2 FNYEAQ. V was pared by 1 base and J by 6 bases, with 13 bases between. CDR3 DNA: TGTGCCAGCAGCTTAGATAACAAGTTAGCAAACACCATATATTTT. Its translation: CASSLDNKLANTIYF.

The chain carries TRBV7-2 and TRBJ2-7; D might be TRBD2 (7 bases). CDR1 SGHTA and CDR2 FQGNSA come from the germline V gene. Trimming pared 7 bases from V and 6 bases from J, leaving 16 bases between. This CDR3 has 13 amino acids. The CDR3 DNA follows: TGTGCCAGCACGCCCTTAGGGGGGGCCGAGCAGTACTTC. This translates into CASTPLGGAEQYF. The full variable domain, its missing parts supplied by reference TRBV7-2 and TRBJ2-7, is GAGVSQSPSNKVTEKGKDVELRCDPISGHTALYWYRQSLGQGLEFLIYFQGNSAPDKSGLPSDRFSAERTGGSVSTLTIQRTQQEDSAVYLCASTPLGGAEQYFGPGTRLTVT.

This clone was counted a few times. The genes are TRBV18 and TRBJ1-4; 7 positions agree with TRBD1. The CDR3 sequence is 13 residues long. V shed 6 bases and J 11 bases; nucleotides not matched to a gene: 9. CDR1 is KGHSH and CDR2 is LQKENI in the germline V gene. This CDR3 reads CASSSLGTAKLFF. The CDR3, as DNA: TGTGCCAGCTCGTCCCTTGGGACAGCGAAACTGTTTTTT.

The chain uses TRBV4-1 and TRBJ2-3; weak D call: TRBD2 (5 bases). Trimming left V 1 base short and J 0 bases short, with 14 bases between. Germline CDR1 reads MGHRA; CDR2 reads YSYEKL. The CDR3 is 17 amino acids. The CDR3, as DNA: TGCGCCAGCAGCCAAGGGGAGATGTATACTAGCACAGATACGCAGTATTTT. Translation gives CASSQGEMYTSTDTQYF.

The CDR3, as DNA: TGTGCCAGCAGCTTTGATAGGGGAGAGACCCAGTACTTC. Its protein product is CASSFDRGETQYF. V and J are TRBV11-2 and TRBJ2-5; weak D call: TRBD1 (5 bases). Deletions cut 3 bases from V and 4 bases from J, with 9 bases between. The germline V gene has CDR1 SGHAT and CDR2 FQNNGV. This CDR3 has 13 amino acids.

The CDR3 coding sequence is TGTGCCAGCAGCCCATTAGGGAGGGTAAATCAGCCCCAGCATTTT. Its protein is CASSPLGRVNQPQHF. The chain joins TRBV5-5 to TRBJ1-5; D ambiguous. This CDR3 comprises 15 residues. Per the germline V gene, CDR1 is SGHKS and CDR2 is YYEKEE (reference sequence). Between the trimmed V and J ends, which lost 4 bases and 4 bases, there was a span of 15 bases. The full variable domain, with the rest looked up from reference TRBV5-5 and TRBJ1-5, is DAGVTQSPTHLIKTRGQQVTLRCSPISGHKSVSWYQQVLGQGPQFIFQYYEKEERGRGNFPDRFSARQFPNYSSELNVNALLLGDSALYLCASSPLGRVNQPQHFGDGTRLSIL.